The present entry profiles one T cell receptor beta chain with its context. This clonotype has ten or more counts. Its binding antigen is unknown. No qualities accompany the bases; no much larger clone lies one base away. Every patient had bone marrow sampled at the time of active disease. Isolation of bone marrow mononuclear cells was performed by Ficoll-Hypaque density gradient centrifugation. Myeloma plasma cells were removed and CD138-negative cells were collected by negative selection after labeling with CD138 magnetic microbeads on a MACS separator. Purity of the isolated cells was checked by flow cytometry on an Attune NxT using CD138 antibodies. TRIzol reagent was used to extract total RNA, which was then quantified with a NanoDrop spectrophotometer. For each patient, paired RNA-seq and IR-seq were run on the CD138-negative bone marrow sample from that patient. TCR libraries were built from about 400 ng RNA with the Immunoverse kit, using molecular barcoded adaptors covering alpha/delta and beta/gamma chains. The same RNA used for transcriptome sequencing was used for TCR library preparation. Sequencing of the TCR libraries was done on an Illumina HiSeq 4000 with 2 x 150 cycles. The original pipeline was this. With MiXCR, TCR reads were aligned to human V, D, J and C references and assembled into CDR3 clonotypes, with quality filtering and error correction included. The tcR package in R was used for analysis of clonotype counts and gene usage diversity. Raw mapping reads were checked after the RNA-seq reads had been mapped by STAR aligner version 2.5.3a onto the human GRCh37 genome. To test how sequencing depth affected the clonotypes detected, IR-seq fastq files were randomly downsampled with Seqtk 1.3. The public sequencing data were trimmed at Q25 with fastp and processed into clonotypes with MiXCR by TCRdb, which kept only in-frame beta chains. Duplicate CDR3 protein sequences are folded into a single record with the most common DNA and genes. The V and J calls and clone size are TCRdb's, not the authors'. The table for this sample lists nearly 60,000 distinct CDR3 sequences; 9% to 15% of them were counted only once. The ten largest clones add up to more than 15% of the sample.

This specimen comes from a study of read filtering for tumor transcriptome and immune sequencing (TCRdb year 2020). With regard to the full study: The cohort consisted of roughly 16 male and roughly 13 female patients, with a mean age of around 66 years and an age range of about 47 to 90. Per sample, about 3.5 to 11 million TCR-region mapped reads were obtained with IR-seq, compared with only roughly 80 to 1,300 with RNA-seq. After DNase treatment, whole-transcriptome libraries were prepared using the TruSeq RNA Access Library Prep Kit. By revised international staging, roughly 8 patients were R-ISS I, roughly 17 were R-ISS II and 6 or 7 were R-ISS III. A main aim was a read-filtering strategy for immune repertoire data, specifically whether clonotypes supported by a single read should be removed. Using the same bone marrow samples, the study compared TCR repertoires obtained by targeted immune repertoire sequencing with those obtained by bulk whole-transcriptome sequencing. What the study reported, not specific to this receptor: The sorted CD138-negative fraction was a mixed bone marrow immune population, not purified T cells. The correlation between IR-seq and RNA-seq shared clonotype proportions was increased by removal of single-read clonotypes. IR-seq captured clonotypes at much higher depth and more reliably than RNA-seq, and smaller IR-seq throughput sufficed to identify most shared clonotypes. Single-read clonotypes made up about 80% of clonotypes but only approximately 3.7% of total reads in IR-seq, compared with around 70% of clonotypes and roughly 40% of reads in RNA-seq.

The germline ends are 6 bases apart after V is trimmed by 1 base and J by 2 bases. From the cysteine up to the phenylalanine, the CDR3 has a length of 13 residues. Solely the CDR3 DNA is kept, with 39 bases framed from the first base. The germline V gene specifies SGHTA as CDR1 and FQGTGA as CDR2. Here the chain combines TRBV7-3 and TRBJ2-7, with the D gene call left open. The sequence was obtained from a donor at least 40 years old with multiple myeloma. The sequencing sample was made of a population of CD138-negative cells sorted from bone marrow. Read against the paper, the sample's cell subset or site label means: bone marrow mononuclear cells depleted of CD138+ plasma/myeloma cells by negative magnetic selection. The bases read TGTGCCAGCAGCTTAAACGGTGCCTACGAGCAGTACTTC. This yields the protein CASSLNGAYEQYF.